This T cell receptor (beta chain) originates from a study of blood T cell repertoires in COVID-19. The wider study: Sources were T cells, B-cell-depleted T cells, or PBMCs; the material itself was cDNA or gDNA.

The V gene's germline CDR1 is GTSNPN and CDR2 SVGIG (reference sequence). This CDR3 contains 13 residues. V lost 2 bases, J lost 3 bases, and 11 bases lay in between. Seattle patient enrollment occurred during active infection, with longitudinal follow-up thereafter. In the original workflow: The assay estimated nucleated cells by amplifying reference gene primers. Produced via immunoSEQ multiplex PCR; TCRdb's table is partial and in-frame only. That table furnishes V, J and clone size, whereas the DNA furnished D and trimming. The repertoire holds more than 300,000 clones, with about 90% as singletons. Note on this clone: Other DNA sequences within the sample encode an identical CDR3.

The sequenced sample consisted of peripheral blood. The rearrangement uses TRBV30 and TRBJ2-7, with D perhaps matching TRBD1 (5 bases). This receptor was identified in a woman aged 30 to 39 with COVID-19, enrolled during active disease. This chain's CDR3 is CAWSPSGFYEQYF. CDR3 DNA: TGTGCCTGGAGTCCGTCAGGGTTCTACGAGCAGTACTTC.